This T cell receptor (beta chain) was sequenced for a study of blood T cell repertoires in COVID-19. Background on the study: The United States, Italy and Spain were the sources of the acute and convalescent COVID-19 samples. From T cells, B-cell-depleted T cells, or PBMCs came the material, which was cDNA or gDNA.

On this clone itself: The identical CDR3 is also encoded by other nucleotide sequences in the sample.

In the authors' methods: Reference gene primer amplification gave nucleated cell count estimates. Assay: immunoSEQ multiplex PCR; the TCRdb copy retains only in-frame clones and omits some. The V and J calls and clone size were taken over from that table, and D and trimming were inferred from the DNA. Among approximately 110,000 clones listed, approximately 78% were seen once. Germline values: CDR1 SNHLY, CDR2 FYNNEI. The germline V and J ends were trimmed by 7 bases and 0 bases, with 10 bases remaining between them. This CDR3 is built from 14 residues. Sequenced sample: peripheral blood. This rearrangement joins TRBV2 to TRBJ1-3; D is perhaps TRBD1 (6 bases). The TCR was taken from a man between 65 and 79 years old with acute or convalescent COVID-19. In nucleotides, the CDR3 is TGTGCCAGCAAGGGGGGGAACTCTGGAAACACCATATATTTT. It specifies CASKGGNSGNTIYF.